This TCR beta chain was profiled in a study of shared clonotypes between healthy human individuals. Findings and caveats of the study: Researchers found naive subsets generally carried larger estimated richness than memory subsets.

At deep level, the assay was performed. The data were produced by immunoSEQ multiplex PCR, yet TCRdb's version contains in-frame clones alone and is incomplete. The table lists over 2 million clones, roughly 96% of them singletons. Comments on this clone: Its antigen remains unknown.

V lost 4 bases to trimming and J lost 8 bases, with 8 bases between them. Per germline, CDR1 MNHEY and CDR2 SVGAGI. CDR3 length: 12 amino acids. This chain connects TRBV6-5 to TRBJ2-2, with unresolved D. Sequences were obtained from naive CD4+ T cells sorted from blood. The subset: CD45RA+ positively selected. This TCR came from a man younger than 35 in good health. The CDR3 sequence: CASSSPGGELFF. As DNA, the CDR3 is TGTGCCAGCAGTTCCCCAGGTGGGGAGCTGTTTTTT.